Included here is one T cell receptor (beta chain) sequence, with context. The sample belongs to a study of blood T cell repertoires in COVID-19. Looking at the study overall: COVID-19 samples collected from the United States, Italy and Spain covered acute and convalescent phases. T cells, B-cell-depleted T cells, or PBMCs supplied cDNA or gDNA.

The CDR3 contains 16 residues. The V segment lost 5 bases and the J segment 0 bases; nucleotides outside the gene matches: 7. Per the germline V gene, CDR1 is SGHVS and CDR2 is FNYEAQ. As processed by the authors: Counts of nucleated cells, estimated from reference gene primer amplification, were obtained. Method: immunoSEQ multiplex PCR; TCRdb's copy keeps in-frame clones and lacks some. That table is the source of V, J and clone size, and D and trimming were worked out from the DNA. The repertoire holds over 80,000 clones, approximately 91% seen once, with around 3% in the top ten. This sequence joins TRBV7-6 and TRBJ1-3, with 7 bases lining up with TRBD1. The receptor was isolated from a woman older than 75 with acute or convalescent COVID-19. Sequencing input: peripheral blood. The CDR3 here is CASSPGQDISGNTIYF. The CDR3 region has the DNA TGTGCCAGCAGCCCCGGACAGGATATCTCTGGAAACACCATATATTTT. Together with reference TRBV7-6 and TRBJ1-3, the CDR3 gives the full variable domain: GAGVSQSPRYKVTKRGQDVALRCDPISGHVSLYWYRQALGQGPEFLTYFNYEAQQDKSGLPNDRFSAERPEGSISTLTIQRTEQRDSAMYRCASSPGQDISGNTIYFGEGSWLTVV.